This T cell receptor beta chain was sequenced for a study of pediatric ulcerative colitis. Study findings and constraints: All ulcerative colitis patients, but no controls, carried two rectal clonotypes. Blood samples from a couple of patients yielded substantially fewer templates and were excluded from blood-rectal overlap analysis.

With regard to this clone: What it binds is not known.

Up to 500,000 reads were sequenced per sample. Sequenced by immunoSEQ multiplex PCR; TCRdb stores in-frame clones only, minus some. The sample carries roughly 60,000 clones, 87% recorded once. Germline CDR1 reads SGHTA; CDR2 reads FQGNSA. Trimming shortened V by 4 bases and J by 2 bases, and 17 bases separated the two germline ends. This CDR3 comprises 16 residues. The clonotype originates from a boy between 10 and 17 years old who was a control in a study of pediatric ulcerative colitis. The chain couples TRBV7-2 to TRBJ1-2; D remains ambiguous. The sample consisted of blood. The CDR3 loop is CASSSEPAGANYGYTF. The CDR3 DNA reads as TGTGCCAGCAGCTCTGAGCCTGCGGGTGCAAACTATGGCTACACCTTC.